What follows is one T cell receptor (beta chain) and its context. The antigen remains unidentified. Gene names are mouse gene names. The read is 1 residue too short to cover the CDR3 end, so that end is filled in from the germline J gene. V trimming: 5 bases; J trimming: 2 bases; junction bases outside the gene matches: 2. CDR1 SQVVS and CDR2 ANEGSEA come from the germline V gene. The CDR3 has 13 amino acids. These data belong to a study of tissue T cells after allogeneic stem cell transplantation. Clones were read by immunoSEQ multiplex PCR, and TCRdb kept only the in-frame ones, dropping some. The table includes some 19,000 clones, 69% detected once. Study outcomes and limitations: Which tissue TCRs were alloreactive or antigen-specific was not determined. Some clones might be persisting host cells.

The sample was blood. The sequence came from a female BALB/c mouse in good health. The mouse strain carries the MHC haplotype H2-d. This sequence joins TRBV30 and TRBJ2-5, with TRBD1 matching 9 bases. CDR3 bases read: TGTAGTTCTCTGGGACAGGGCCAAGACACCCAGTAC. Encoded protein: CSSLGQGQDTQY. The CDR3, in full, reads CSSLGQGQDTQYF.